This T cell receptor (beta chain) came from a study of T cells after yellow fever vaccination. About the research overall: Some fractions had low cell numbers, and these were prepared with SMART-Seq v4 Ultra Low Input. Study findings and constraints: Highly abundant clonotypes carried over from the bulk population could end up in FACS-sorted repertoires as contaminants. Compared with primary, the secondary response was weaker and peaked at day 5, not 15. Booster samples showed a return of most primary-vaccination clones (roughly 96% CD4, around 88% CD8).

For this clonotype: Its specificity is unknown.

TCRdb itself ran the 5' RACE reads through MiXCR, one entry per CDR3 protein. The table shows hundreds of thousands of distinct CDR3 sequences, with more than 3% occurring only once. Looked up from germline, CDR1 is SNHLY and CDR2 is FYNNEI. With 6 bases clipped from V and 0 bases from J, the junction kept 6 bases outside the gene matches. CDR3 length: 16 residues. The material was PBMCs, obtained on the day of the yellow fever booster vaccination. This rearrangement joins TRBV2 to TRBJ2-3; 10 positions match TRBD1. The receptor was isolated from a man aged 18 to 30 who received the YFV17D yellow fever vaccine. CDR3 sequence reads: CASSGGDRGSTDTQYF. The CDR3 DNA is TGTGCCAGCAGCGGAGGGGACAGGGGAAGCACAGATACGCAGTATTTT.